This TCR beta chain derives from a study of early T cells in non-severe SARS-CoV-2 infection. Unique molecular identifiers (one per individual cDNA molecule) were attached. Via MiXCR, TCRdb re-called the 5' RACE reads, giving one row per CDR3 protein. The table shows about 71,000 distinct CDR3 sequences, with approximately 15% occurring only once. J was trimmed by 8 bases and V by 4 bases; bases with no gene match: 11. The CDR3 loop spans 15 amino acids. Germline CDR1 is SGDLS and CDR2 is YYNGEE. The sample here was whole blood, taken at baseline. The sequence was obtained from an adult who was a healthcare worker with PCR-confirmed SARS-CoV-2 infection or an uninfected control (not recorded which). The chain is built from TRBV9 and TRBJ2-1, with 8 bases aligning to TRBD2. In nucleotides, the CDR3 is TGTGCCAGCAGCTTAACCGGGACTAGTGTTTATGAGCAGTTCTTC. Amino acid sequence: CASSLTGTSVYEQFF.